Sequencing of this T cell receptor beta chain was carried out in a study of post-analysis software for immune sequencing data. A word on this clonotype: The antigen remains undetermined.

Per the germline V gene, CDR1 is SSHAT and CDR2 is FNYEAQ (reference sequence). V dropped 4 bases and J dropped 3; count of bases not matched to a gene: 8. The CDR3 is 15 amino acids. cDNA libraries of TCR beta carried unique molecular identifiers. Approximately 450,000 cDNA molecules were recovered from an input of 1 to 10 million T cells. TCRdb ran MiXCR on the PCR reads and lists one entry per CDR3 protein. The sample includes about 760,000 distinct CDR3 sequences, roughly 29% of them seen just once. General study results and limits: Five TRBV segments, including TRBV5-6, TRBV5-1 and TRBV20-1, were more frequent in patients than controls. Controls significantly exceeded multiple sclerosis patients in normalized Chao1 diversity. The F measure placed samples prepared in the same batch into strongly shared clusters.

The clonotype was recovered from a girl aged 10-17 years with multiple sclerosis. V is TRBV7-7 and J is TRBJ2-7; 8 nucleotides agree with TRBD2. The sequencing sample was made of blood. CDR3 sequence (DNA): TGTGCCAGCAGCTCGGCTAGCGGGCCCTTCTACGAGCAGTACTTC. It is translated as CASSSASGPFYEQYF.